This T cell receptor beta chain originates from a study of T cells after somatic rescue of genetic block (dated by TCRdb to about 2020). A note on the overall study: What the study looked at was long-term robustness, specifically in a T-cell system that came about through somatic rescue of a genetic block in T-cell development.

The receptor library was made with the immunoSEQ multiplex PCR assay. In its TCRdb copy, this immuneACCESS table keeps in-frame sequences only and misses some clones. Where compared with another copy, unresolved V genes explain less than half of these, and the others have no known cause. The sample table contains around 70,000 clones; only one count was recorded for 85% to 95% of them. The ten largest make up about 2.7% of the sample. Including the terminal cysteine and phenylalanine, the CDR3 comprises 14 residues. Only the CDR3 region is kept as DNA, spanning 42 bases read in frame from base 1. After removal of 8 bases from V and 8 bases from J, the junction retains 11 bases not matched to a gene. Sequences MDHEN (CDR1) and SYDVKM (CDR2) are obtained from the germline V gene. This clone was seen once. Its antigen remains unidentified. No much larger clone exists at a distance of one base, and base qualities are not known.

The chain couples TRBV28 to TRBJ1-2, and TRBD1 matches 10 of the central bases. The receptor comes from a man aged 40-49 years. Sequences were obtained from peripheral blood mononuclear cells (PBMCs). The DNA reads as follows: TGTGCCAGCGGCCCATTGACAGGGGGCGTGGGCTACACCTTC. This encodes CASGPLTGGVGYTF.